This record concerns one T cell receptor (beta chain) sequence. This clonotype was counted a few times. The clone's antigen remains unknown. The input lacks base qualities; no much larger clone sits a single base away. These reads were obtained on an Illumina HiSeq 2500. Quantitative 5'-RACE with molecular barcodes was used to prepare TCR beta libraries. In the paper's pipeline: Disease-linked TCR variants were identified with a new computational method built on a probabilistic model of VDJ rearrangement. TCRdb handled the public reads itself, with Q25 trimming in fastp and clone calling in MiXCR, and kept productive beta chains. Each entry merges the rows of one CDR3 protein and shows their most common DNA and genes. Here the V and J calls rest on TCRdb's processing, not on the authors' analysis. For this sample the table gives 300,000 to 350,000 distinct CDR3 sequences, of which roughly 11% were detected only once. The ten largest make up about 10% of the sample.

From the cysteine up to the phenylalanine, the CDR3 has a length of 14 residues. Only the CDR3 portion is preserved as DNA: 42 bases, with reading frame beginning at the first base. CDR1 and CDR2 are drawn from the germline V gene: MDHEN, SYDVKM. Ends trimmed: V by 7 bases, J by 2 bases; bases unmatched to a gene: 8. This entry is derived from a study of CD8 T cells in ankylosing spondylitis (dated by TCRdb to about 2017). With regard to the full study: T cell receptor beta repertoires were profiled in healthy donors and ankylosing spondylitis patients so that disease-linked TCR variants could be found. Peripheral blood was sampled, and synovial fluid was also collected from ankylosing spondylitis patients. The full study cohort was made up of under 30 ankylosing spondylitis patients and 108 healthy donors.

Study-wide conclusions, independent of this receptor: A TCR beta motif of about 8 highly homologous amino acid variants appeared characteristic of blood from ankylosing spondylitis patients. Some TCR beta motif variants had previously been reported in synovial fluid and blood of reactive arthritis patients, which suggested common disease-initiation mechanisms. The disease-linked clones had a CD8+ phenotype and were found at relatively low frequencies in peripheral blood. Significant enrichment of the disease-linked clones was reported in matched synovial fluid samples from ankylosing spondylitis patients.

This receptor chain uses TRBV28 and TRBJ2-7, with TRBD2 matching 7 junction bases. This TCR came from a female donor with ankylosing spondylitis or in good health (not recorded which). Sequencing was performed on blood, either unsorted or a sorted T cell fraction (not recorded which). The CDR3 here reads CASTLGGRAYEQYF. The base sequence is TGTGCCAGCACCTTGGGAGGGAGGGCCTACGAGCAGTACTTC.